A single sample gave rise to the 18 T cell receptor beta chains below, sequenced in a study of circulating CD8 cells and anti-PD-1 response in melanoma. Live CD3+CD8+TCRalphabeta+ cells were sorted into four subsets by PD-1 and/or TIGIT. Using about 15 ng of total RNA, TCR libraries were made with the QIAseq Immune Repertoire TCR panel. MiXCR, applied by TCRdb to the reads, yields one record per CDR3 protein. The top ten clones hold over 20% of a sample with under 800 distinct CDR3 sequences, 8.5% to 9% of them seen once. This material consisted of CD8+ T cells from PBMCs, taken at baseline or after one month of anti-PD-1 therapy (not recorded which). These receptors came from a human donor with melanoma.

This clonotype counts as medium-sized (0.01 to 0.1%). The chain joins TRBV30 to TRBJ2-2; D might be TRBD1 (6 bases). The CDR3 is 14 residues long. Trimming stripped 0 bases from V and 4 bases from J, with 9 bases between. The germline CDR1 and CDR2 sequences are GTSNPN and SVGIG (reference sequence). This CDR3 reads CAWSVLGGTGELFF. As DNA, the CDR3 is TGTGCCTGGAGTGTACTAGGGGGCACCGGGGAGCTGTTTTTT.

In its sample, this clonotype is large (0.1 to 1%). V usage is TRBV28 and J usage is TRBJ2-5; D not certain. This CDR3 comprises 15 residues. The germline V and J ends were trimmed by 3 bases and 3 bases, with 14 bases remaining between them. The germline V gene has CDR1 MDHEN and CDR2 SYDVKM. CDR3 bases: TGTGCCAGCAGTTTGGCCCGAGAAGCCGAAGAGACCCAGTACTTC. Amino acids: CASSLAREAEETQYF.

By share, this clonotype ranks as large. The J gene is TRBJ2-3, the V gene TRBV6-6; no clear D. Germline V gene lookup returns CDR1 MNHNY and CDR2 SVGAGI (reference sequence). CDR3 length: 11 amino acids. V lost 4 bases and J 5 bases, leaving 4 bases between the germline ends. The CDR3 is CASSWGDTQYF. In nucleotides, the CDR3 is TGTGCCAGCAGTTGGGGAGATACGCAGTATTTT.

Note on this clonotype: One junction end disagrees with the germline gene, perhaps due to a read error. The chain links TRBV6-1 to TRBJ2-5, with 10 bases fitting TRBD2. This CDR3 has 15 amino acids. The germline V gene encodes CDR1 MNHNS and CDR2 SASEGT. The CDR3, as DNA: TGTGCCAGCAGTGAAGCAGCGGGGGGGCAAGGGACCCAGTACTTC. As protein: CASSEAAGGQGTQYF.

By sample fraction, this clonotype is large. This chain connects TRBV2 to TRBJ2-1, with TRBD2 matching over 10 bases. V gave up 11 bases and J gave up 4 bases; unmatched junction bases: 5. The germline gives CDR1 SNHLY, CDR2 FYNNEI. CDR3 length: 13 residues. CDR3 amino acids: CAGGLADYNEQFF. In nucleotides, the CDR3 is TGTGCCGGCGGACTAGCGGATTACAATGAGCAGTTCTTC.

This clonotype is large by share. The genes are TRBV28 and TRBJ2-7; no reliable D call. Germline V gene lookup returns CDR1 MDHEN and CDR2 SYDVKM. The CDR3 length is 17 residues. V was clipped by 7 bases and J by 5 bases, with 27 bases between them. The CDR3 bases are TGTGCCAGCACTCTTGTCGCGGATCCGCTCCCGGTCCACGAGCAGTACTTC. It codes for CASTLVADPLPVHEQYF.

This clonotype was detected a few times. A much larger clonotype is one base distant, so this may be a read error. The chain combines TRBV19 with TRBJ2-7; the match to TRBD1 covers 10 bases. In germline, CDR1 is LNHDA, CDR2 SQIVND (reference sequence). The CDR3 has 14 amino acids. CDR3 nucleotides: TGTGCCAGTAGTCTGACAGGGGGCATCTACGGGCAGTACTTC. Protein: CASSLTGGIYGQYF.

In this sample, this clonotype is large. The chain uses TRBV28 and TRBJ1-2; possible D gene TRBD1, 6 bases. Germline V gene data show CDR1 as MDHEN and CDR2 as SYDVKM. V shed 5 bases and J shed 2 bases, with 9 bases lying between them. The CDR3 loop spans 13 amino acids. CDR3 DNA: TGTGCCAGCAGTCCAACAGGGAACTATGGCTACACCTTC. Translation gives CASSPTGNYGYTF.

By sample share, this clonotype is large. V and J are TRBV4-2 and TRBJ1-3; D remains ambiguous. The CDR3 runs to 14 residues. V was cut by 1 base and J by 6 bases, with 10 bases left in between. Germline V gives CDR1 LGHNA, CDR2 YNFKEQ. The CDR3 DNA is TGTGCCAGCAGCCAAGCTCAGTGGGAAAACACCATATATTTT. It codes for CASSQAQWENTIYF.

This clonotype is medium-sized (0.01 to 0.1%). This chain links TRBV2 with TRBJ2-3; tentatively, D is TRBD1 (5 bases). The CDR3 has 17 residues. Germline values: CDR1 SNHLY, CDR2 FYNNEI. V was shortened by 2 bases and J by 3 bases, with 18 bases between the two germline ends. The CDR3 protein is CASSEYSGPLYTDTQYF. The CDR3 DNA reads TGTGCCAGCAGTGAATATTCAGGGCCCCTATATACAGATACGCAGTATTTT.

This clonotype is labeled as large (0.1 to 1%). The CDR3 sequence: CASSQDSGQGSSPLHF. CDR3 sequence (DNA): TGTGCCAGCAGCCAAGATTCGGGACAGGGCAGTTCACCCCTCCACTTT. V and J are TRBV4-2 and TRBJ1-6; 9 nucleotides line up with TRBD1. CDR1 is LGHNA and CDR2 is YNFKEQ in the germline V gene. CDR3 size: 16 residues. V lost 0 bases, J lost 9 bases, and 6 bases stayed unmatched.

This clonotype is large (0.1 to 1%) by share. V is TRBV10-3 and J is TRBJ2-7, with no clear D. V was trimmed by 4 bases and J by 1 base, leaving 14 bases between them. The CDR3 length is 15 residues. Per germline, CDR1 ENHRY and CDR2 SYGVKD. Here the CDR3 DNA reads TGTGCCATCAGTGGGGCGGCGACATCTTCCTACGAGCAGTACTTC. Translation: CAISGAATSSYEQYF.

This clonotype is deemed medium-sized. The rearrangement uses TRBV6-5 and TRBJ1-1; 7 nucleotides agree with TRBD1. Germline V gene lookup returns CDR1 MNHEY and CDR2 SVGAGI. The CDR3 sequence is 16 residues long. Unmatched junction bases numbered 15, after V lost 6 bases and J lost 5 bases. The CDR3, as DNA: TGTGCCAGCAGCCCCCAGGGGGGCAGGGGAAGTACTGAAGCTTTCTTT. Its protein product is CASSPQGGRGSTEAFF.

In this sample, this clonotype is large (0.1 to 1%). J is TRBJ2-1 and V is TRBV20-1; 9 bases match TRBD2. The trim removed 6 bases at V and 4 bases at J, leaving 10 bases unmatched. Germline CDR1 and CDR2: DFQATT and SNEGSKA (reference sequence). The CDR3 is 15 amino acids. CDR3 region: CSARSAAGGYNEQFF. Written as DNA, the CDR3 is TGCAGTGCGCGTTCCGCGGCGGGGGGGTACAATGAGCAGTTCTTC.

This clonotype was detected only once. This chain uses TRBV7-8 with TRBJ2-7, with D perhaps assigned TRBD1 or TRBD2 (6 bases each). The CDR3 totals 13 residues. Trimming pared 5 bases from V and 8 bases from J, leaving 16 bases between. Germline assignment: CDR1 SGHVS and CDR2 FQNEAQ. The CDR3: CASSLRGEPKQYF. CDR3 nucleotides: TGTGCCAGCAGCCTGAGGGGGGAGCCCAAGCAGTACTTC.

By sample share, this clonotype is medium-sized. This chain links TRBV27 with TRBJ1-2; 7 bases are a match to TRBD1. V lost 10 bases and J lost 7; bases outside the gene matches: 12. CDR3 size: 13 residues. In germline, CDR1 is MNHEY, CDR2 SMNVEV (reference sequence). CDR3 in DNA: TGTGCCACCCAAGGGGGCGCAGGAATTGGCTACACCTTC. Amino acid sequence: CATQGGAGIGYTF.

Sample share makes this clonotype medium-sized. The rearrangement links TRBV4-2 to TRBJ2-5, with a possible D match to TRBD2 (5 bases). Germline assignment: CDR1 LGHNA and CDR2 YNFKEQ. Deletions cut 0 bases from V and 6 bases from J, with 14 bases between. CDR3 length: 15 amino acids. The CDR3 spells CASSQDYAEVQTQYF. The CDR3 DNA follows: TGTGCCAGCAGCCAAGATTATGCGGAGGTACAGACCCAGTACTTC.

This clonotype counts as large. The CDR3 protein is CSARDSGSHTEAFF. For the CDR3, the DNA is TGCAGTGCGCGGGACAGTGGGAGTCACACTGAAGCTTTCTTT. This chain joins TRBV20-1 and TRBJ1-1; 7 nucleotides agree with TRBD1. V was clipped by 6 bases and J by 3 bases; unmatched bases: 10. The CDR3 spans 14 residues. The V gene's germline CDR1 is DFQATT and CDR2 SNEGSKA (reference sequence).